The 18 T cell receptor beta chains reported below all come from one sample, sequenced in a study of tumor-infiltrating lymphocytes in primary liver carcinoma (dated by TCRdb to about 2017). The instrument given in TCRdb is Illumina HiSeq 2500. A constant-region primer and ProtoScript II reverse transcriptase were used to reverse-transcribe TCRbeta-specific cDNA from around 540 ng total RNA. The TCRbeta libraries were prepared through three rounds of nested multiplex PCR following a slightly modified ARM-PCR procedure. Each of the first two PCR rounds ran for approximately 10 cycles using multiplex TRBV1-TRBV30 forward primers together with a Cbeta reverse primer. TCRdb passed the public sequencing reads through fastp at Q25 and MiXCR, retaining productive beta sequences. Each CDR3 protein appears once, grouped with its most common genes and DNA. The sample table lists 100,000 or so distinct CDR3 sequences, roughly 69% of them with a count of one. The top ten hold just over 9.5% of the sample.

Total RNA and DNA were co-extracted without cell sorting from about 19-30 mg of bulk tissue using the AllPrep DNA/RNA mini kit. The sequenced sample was liver tumor tissue from sampling region 5. This sample's cell subset or site label indicates: tumor region T5, tumor centre. The receptors were sampled from a woman aged 55-75 years with primary liver carcinoma and hepatitis B virus infection.

With regard to this clonotype: This likely comes from a read error, as the CDR3 has no conserved phenylalanine or tryptophan at its end. The chain has TRBV28 and TRBJ2-1, with 9 bases lining up with TRBD2. Near its end, the DNA agrees better with TRBJ2-7, so the J call may be wrong. The CDR3 loop spans 16 amino acids. The germline V gene has CDR1 MDHEN and CDR2 SYDVKM. CDR3 nucleotides: TGTGCCATCAGTTTCTCCTTAGCGGGAGTCGGTAATGAGCAGTACCTC. Translation: CAISFSLAGVGNEQYL.

This clonotype is labeled medium-sized. This rearrangement joins TRBV12-3 or TRBV12-4 to TRBJ1-2; no clear D. Trimming left V 3 bases short and J 8 bases short, with 10 bases between. There are 12 residues in the CDR3. CDR3 amino acids: CASSLRAWGYTF. The CDR3 DNA reads TGTGCCAGCAGTTTGAGAGCTTGGGGCTACACCTTC.

This chain links TRBV28 with TRBJ2-5, with 8 bases identical to TRBD2. J was trimmed by 13 bases and V by 1 base; bases with no gene match: 8. There are 13 residues in the CDR3. CDR1 MDHEN and CDR2 SYDVKM come from the germline V gene. As DNA, the CDR3 is TGTGCCAGCAGTTTATATGGGACTAGGGTTCCGTACTTC. It yields the protein CASSLYGTRVPYF.

Details on this clonotype: One end of the junction fails to match germline, which may point to a read error. The chain couples TRBV30 to TRBJ1-2; D gene uncertain. This CDR3 spans 13 amino acids. In germline, CDR1 is GTSNPN, CDR2 SVGIG (reference sequence). This chain's CDR3 is CVWSVVLDSGYIF. The CDR3 bases are TGTGTCTGGAGTGTAGTACTTGACTCTGGCTACATCTTC.

By share, this clonotype ranks as medium-sized. The CDR3 loop is CASSASYTEAFF. CDR3 DNA sequence: TGTGCCAGCAGCGCGTCGTACACTGAAGCTTTCTTT. This chain uses TRBV11-2 with TRBJ1-1; D is uncertain. This CDR3 has 12 amino acids. CDR1 and CDR2 from the germline V gene are SGHAT and FQNNGV. V gave up 5 bases and J gave up 3 bases, with 7 bases separating them. The variable domain in full, with the rest retrieved from reference TRBV11-2 and TRBJ1-1, is EAGVAQSPRYKIIEKRQSVAFWCNPISGHATLYWYQQILGQGPKLLIQFQNNGVVDDSQLPKDRFSAERLKGVDSTLKIQPAKLEDSAVYLCASSASYTEAFFGQGTRLTVV.

Of note for this clonotype: One end of the junction varies from germline; a read error may be responsible. The CDR3 coding sequence is TGTGCCTGCAGGGTGGCCTCTAGCGGGGTGGTAGATACGCAGTATTTT. Residues: CACRVASSGVVDTQYF. The chain combines TRBV5-6 with TRBJ2-3; 9 positions match TRBD2. Per germline, CDR1 SGHDT and CDR2 YYEEEE. The CDR3 spans 16 residues. Full variable domain (outside the CDR3, taken from reference TRBV5-6 and TRBJ2-3): DAGVTQSPTHLIKTRGQQVTLRCSPKSGHDTVSWYQQALGQGPQFIFQYYEEEERQRGNFPDRFSGHQFPNYSSELNVNALLLGDSALYLCACRVASSGVVDTQYFGPGTRLTVL.

Regarding this clonotype: Compared with germline, one end of the junction differs, possibly owing to a read error. This chain joins TRBV29-1 and TRBJ1-4, with D unresolved. Germline V gene lookup returns CDR1 SQVTM and CDR2 ANQGSEA. The CDR3 consists of 14 residues. The chain's CDR3 is CSVECSRRGEKLFF. The CDR3 nucleotides are TGTAGCGTTGAATGTAGCAGGAGAGGTGAAAAACTGTTTTTT. Full variable domain (remainder filled in from reference TRBV29-1 and TRBJ1-4): SAVISQKPSRDICQRGTSLTIQCQVDSQVTMMFWYRQQPGQSLTLIATANQGSEATYESGFVIDKFPISRPNLTFSTLTVSNMSPEDSSIYLCSVECSRRGEKLFFGSGTQLSVL.

This clonotype was seen just once. This is likely a read error, given that the CDR3 carries no conserved phenylalanine or tryptophan at its end. The chain is built from TRBV7-9 and TRBJ2-7; D is unclear. In germline, CDR1 is SEHNR, CDR2 FQNEAQ (reference sequence). The CDR3 extends over 15 amino acids. Trimming removed 1 base at V and 0 bases at J, with 10 bases between. This CDR3 reads CASSLEGSNSYEQYY. In nucleotides, the CDR3 is TGTGCCAGCAGCTTAGAGGGCAGCAACTCCTACGAGCAGTACTAC.

Sample share makes this clonotype medium-sized. V and J are TRBV6-5 and TRBJ2-1; D call uncertain. This CDR3 is built from 14 residues. In germline, CDR1 is MNHEY, CDR2 SVGAGI. The V end was cut by 5 bases, the J end by 4 bases, with 12 bases between. The CDR3 nucleotides are TGTGCCAGCAGTACGGGTGGGCTATACAATGAGCAGTTCTTC. Amino acids: CASSTGGLYNEQFF.

As for this clonotype: This may be a read error: a much more frequent sequence differs by one nucleotide. V usage is TRBV28 and J usage is TRBJ1-2, with D hard to call. CDR1 and CDR2 from the germline V gene are MDHEN and SYDVKM. The CDR3 loop spans 14 amino acids. Trimming pared 8 bases from V and 9 bases from J, leaving 22 bases between. The CDR3 protein is CASGGGRHGRSYTF. CDR3 bases: TGTGCCAGCGGCGGTGGCCGGCATGGTCGTAGCTACACCTTC.

The rearrangement joins TRBV20-1 to TRBJ2-5; maybe TRBD2 (6 bases). CDR1 is DFQATT and CDR2 is SNEGSKA in the germline V gene (reference sequence). Trimming cost V 3 bases and J 5 bases, with 10 bases left between them. CDR3 size: 12 residues. CDR3 sequence reads: CSASPTRETQYF. Here the CDR3 DNA reads TGCAGTGCTAGCCCGACTAGGGAGACCCAGTACTTC.

Regarding this clonotype: A read error may account for a junction end that differs from germline. This chain joins TRBV4-1 and TRBJ2-1, with D unresolved. Germline assignment: CDR1 MGHRA and CDR2 YSYEKL. The CDR3 contains 14 residues. CDR3 nucleotide sequence: TGCGCCAGCCATCGGCCAGGCTCATCCAATGAGCAGCTCTTC. Its translation: CASHRPGSSNEQLF.

This clonotype was counted between two and nine times. The J gene is TRBJ2-3, the V gene TRBV2, with 8 nucleotides matching TRBD2. This CDR3 has 14 residues. Germline V gene data show CDR1 as SNHLY and CDR2 as FYNNEI. Germline trimming cut 4 bases from V and 4 bases from J; bases unmatched to any gene: 4. CDR3 bases: TGTGCCAGCAGTGGTATCGGGGGGGCAGATACGCAGTATTTT. Protein: CASSGIGGADTQYF.

As to this clonotype: One junction end disagrees with the germline gene, perhaps due to a read error. The V and J genes are TRBV11-2 and TRBJ2-1; 7 bases align to TRBD2. The length of the CDR3 is 14 residues. Germline assignment: CDR1 SGHAT and CDR2 FQNNGV. The DNA of the CDR3 is TGTGCCTGCAGCTTGGGCGGGAGCACTAATGAGCGGTTCTTC. This gives the protein CACSLGGSTNERFF.

With respect to this clonotype: With a much larger clone just one base away, this may be a read error. The gene calls are TRBV6-6 and TRBJ1-2; D call uncertain. This CDR3 has 14 residues. CDR1 is MNHNY and CDR2 is SVGAGI in the germline V gene (reference sequence). CDR3 coding DNA: TGTGCCTGCAGTCGCGCCGGGGTCGAGGATGGCTACACCTTC. Translated, it gives CACSRAGVEDGYTF.

Comments on this clonotype: One end of the junction is discordant with germline, which a read error may explain. The V and J genes are TRBV6-5 and TRBJ2-7, with D possibly matching TRBD1 (5 bases). Germline V gene lookup returns CDR1 MNHEY and CDR2 SVGAGI. The CDR3 length is 10 residues. CDR3 loop: CAMGLYEQYF. The CDR3 bases are TGTGCCATGGGGCTTTACGAACAGTACTTC.

This clonotype was counted between two and nine times. CDR3 residues: CAWDRLRASSGELFF. Written as DNA, the CDR3 is TGTGCCTGGGACCGTCTGAGGGCGAGTTCCGGGGAGCTGTTTTTT. V and J are TRBV30 and TRBJ2-2, with D possibly matching TRBD2 (5 bases). V lost 5 bases and J lost 6, with 19 bases in between. This CDR3 region has 15 residues. Germline lookup yields CDR1 GTSNPN and CDR2 SVGIG (reference sequence). Full variable domain (remainder filled in from reference TRBV30 and TRBJ2-2): SQTIHQWPATLVQPVGSPLSLECTVEGTSNPNLYWYRQAAGRGLQLLFYSVGIGQISSEVPQNLSASRPQDRQFILSSKKLLLSDSGFYLCAWDRLRASSGELFFGEGSRLTVL.

V gene TRBV28 combines with J gene TRBJ1-1; TRBD1 might be the D (6 bases). Trimming removed 2 bases at V and 8 bases at J, with 18 bases between. Germline V gives CDR1 MDHEN, CDR2 SYDVKM. This CDR3 has 15 residues. CDR3 bases: TGTGCCAGCAGTTTACAGGGGACGGTGAGAACGGAAGCTTTCTTT. Protein sequence: CASSLQGTVRTEAFF.